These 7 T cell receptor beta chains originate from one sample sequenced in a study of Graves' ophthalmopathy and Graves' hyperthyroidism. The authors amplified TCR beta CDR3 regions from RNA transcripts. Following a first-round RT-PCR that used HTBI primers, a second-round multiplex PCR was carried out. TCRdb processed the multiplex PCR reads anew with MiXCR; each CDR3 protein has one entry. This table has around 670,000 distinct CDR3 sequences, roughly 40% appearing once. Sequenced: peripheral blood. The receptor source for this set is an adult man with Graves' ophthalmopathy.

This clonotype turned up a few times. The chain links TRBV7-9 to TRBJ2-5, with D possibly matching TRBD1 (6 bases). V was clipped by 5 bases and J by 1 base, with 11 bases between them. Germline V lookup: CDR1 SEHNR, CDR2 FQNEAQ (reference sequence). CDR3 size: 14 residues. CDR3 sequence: CASSVDRSQETQYF. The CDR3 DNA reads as TGTGCCAGCAGCGTCGACAGGTCCCAAGAGACCCAGTACTTC.

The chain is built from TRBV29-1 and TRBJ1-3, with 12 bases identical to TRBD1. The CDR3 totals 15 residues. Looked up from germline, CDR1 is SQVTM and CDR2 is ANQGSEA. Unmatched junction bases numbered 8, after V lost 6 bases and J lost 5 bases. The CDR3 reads CSVDGTGGSRNTIYF. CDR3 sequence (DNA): TGCAGCGTGGACGGGACAGGGGGCTCCAGAAACACCATATATTTT.

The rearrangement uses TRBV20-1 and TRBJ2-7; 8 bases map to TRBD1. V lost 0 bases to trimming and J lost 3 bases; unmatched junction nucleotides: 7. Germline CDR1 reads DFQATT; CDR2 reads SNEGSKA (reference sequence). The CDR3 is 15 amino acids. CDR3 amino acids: CSARDRRGRFYEQYF. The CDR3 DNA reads TGCAGTGCTAGAGACCGCAGGGGGCGATTCTACGAGCAGTACTTC.

CDR3: CASSLDRRNSPLHF. The CDR3 nucleotides read TGTGCCAGCAGCTTAGACAGGAGAAATTCACCCCTCCACTTT. This sequence joins TRBV7-2 and TRBJ1-6, with D possibly TRBD1 on 5 matching bases. Between the trimmed V and J ends, which lost 1 base and 7 bases, there was a span of 8 bases. The CDR3 length is 14 residues. The germline V gene encodes CDR1 SGHTA and CDR2 FQGNSA.

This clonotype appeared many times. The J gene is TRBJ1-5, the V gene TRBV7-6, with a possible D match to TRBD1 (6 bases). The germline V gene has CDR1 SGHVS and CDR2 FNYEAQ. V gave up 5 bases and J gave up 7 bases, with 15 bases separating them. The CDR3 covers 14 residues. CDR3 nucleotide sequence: TGTGCCAGCAGCCCCGCGGGGGCTGGGCAGCCCCAGCATTTT. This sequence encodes CASSPAGAGQPQHF. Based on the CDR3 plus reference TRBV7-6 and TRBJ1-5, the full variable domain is GAGVSQSPRYKVTKRGQDVALRCDPISGHVSLYWYRQALGQGPEFLTYFNYEAQQDKSGLPNDRFSAERPEGSISTLTIQRTEQRDSAMYRCASSPAGAGQPQHFGDGTRLSIL.

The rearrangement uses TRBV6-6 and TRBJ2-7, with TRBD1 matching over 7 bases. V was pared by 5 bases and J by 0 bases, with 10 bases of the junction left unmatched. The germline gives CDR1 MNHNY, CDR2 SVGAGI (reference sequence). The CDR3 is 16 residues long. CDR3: CASSPPQGRTSYEQYF. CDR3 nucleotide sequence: TGTGCCAGCAGTCCTCCACAGGGGCGTACCTCCTACGAGCAGTACTTC.

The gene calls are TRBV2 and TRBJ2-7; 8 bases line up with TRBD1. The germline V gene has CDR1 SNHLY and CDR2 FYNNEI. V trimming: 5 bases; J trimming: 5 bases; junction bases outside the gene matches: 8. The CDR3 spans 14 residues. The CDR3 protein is CASSYLQGAHEQYF. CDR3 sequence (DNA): TGTGCCAGCAGTTACTTGCAGGGGGCCCACGAGCAGTACTTC.